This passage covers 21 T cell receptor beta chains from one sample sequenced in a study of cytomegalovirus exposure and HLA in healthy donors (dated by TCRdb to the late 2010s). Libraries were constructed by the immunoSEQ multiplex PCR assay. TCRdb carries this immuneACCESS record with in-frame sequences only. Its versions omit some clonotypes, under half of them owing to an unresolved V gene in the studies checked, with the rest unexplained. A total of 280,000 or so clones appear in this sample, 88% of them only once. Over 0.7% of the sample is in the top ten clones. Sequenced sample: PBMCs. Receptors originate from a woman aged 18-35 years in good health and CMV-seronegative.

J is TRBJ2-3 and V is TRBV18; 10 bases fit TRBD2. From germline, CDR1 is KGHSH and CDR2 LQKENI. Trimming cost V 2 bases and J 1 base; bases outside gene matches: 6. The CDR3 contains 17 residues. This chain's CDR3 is CASSPRLAGVGTDTQYF. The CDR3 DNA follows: TGTGCCAGCTCACCAAGGCTAGCGGGAGTTGGCACAGATACGCAGTATTTT.

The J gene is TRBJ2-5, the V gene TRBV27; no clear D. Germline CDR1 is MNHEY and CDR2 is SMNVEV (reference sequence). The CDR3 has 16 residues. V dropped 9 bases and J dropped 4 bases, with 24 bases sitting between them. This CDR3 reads CASRTLSVQLGETQYF. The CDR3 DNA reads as TGTGCCAGTAGAACGTTGAGCGTACAATTGGGAGAGACCCAGTACTTC.

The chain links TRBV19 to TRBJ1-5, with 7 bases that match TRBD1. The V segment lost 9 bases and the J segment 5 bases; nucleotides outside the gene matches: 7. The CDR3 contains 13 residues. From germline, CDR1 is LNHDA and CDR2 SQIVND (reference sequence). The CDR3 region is CASVRQGDQPQHF. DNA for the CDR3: TGTGCCAGCGTCAGACAGGGAGATCAGCCCCAGCATTTT.

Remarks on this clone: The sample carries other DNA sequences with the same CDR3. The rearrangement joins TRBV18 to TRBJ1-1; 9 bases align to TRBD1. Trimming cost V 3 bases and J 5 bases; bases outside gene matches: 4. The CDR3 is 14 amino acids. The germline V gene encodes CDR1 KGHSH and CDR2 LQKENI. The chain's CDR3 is CASSPGQGRTEAFF. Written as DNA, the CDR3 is TGTGCCAGCTCACCGGGACAGGGTAGAACTGAAGCTTTCTTT. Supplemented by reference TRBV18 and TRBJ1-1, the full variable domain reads NAGVMQNPRHLVRRRGQEARLRCSPMKGHSHVYWYRQLPEEGLKFMVYLQKENIIDESGMPKERFSAEFPKEGPSILRIQQVVRGDSAAYFCASSPGQGRTEAFFGQGTRLTVV.

The CDR3 region is CASSIAGGVQETQYF. CDR3 DNA sequence: TGTGCCAGCAGTATAGCGGGAGGGGTTCAAGAGACCCAGTACTTC. This sequence joins TRBV5-4 and TRBJ2-5; 11 positions agree with TRBD2. Germline CDR1 and CDR2: SGHNT and YYREEE (reference sequence). There are 15 residues in the CDR3. V was pared by 5 bases and J by 2 bases, with 5 bases of the junction left unmatched.

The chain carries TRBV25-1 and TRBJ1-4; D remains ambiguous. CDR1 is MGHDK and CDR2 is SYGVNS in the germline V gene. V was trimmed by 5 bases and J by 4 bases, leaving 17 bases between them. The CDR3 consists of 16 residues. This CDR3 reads CASSPYEGSGNEKLFF. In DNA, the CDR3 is TGTGCCAGCAGTCCTTATGAGGGCTCCGGTAATGAAAAACTGTTTTTT.

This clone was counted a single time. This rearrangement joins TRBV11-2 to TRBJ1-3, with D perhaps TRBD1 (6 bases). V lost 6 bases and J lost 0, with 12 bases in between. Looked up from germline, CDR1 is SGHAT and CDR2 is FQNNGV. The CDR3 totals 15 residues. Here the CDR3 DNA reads TGTGCCAGCAGTCGACGGGACACCTCTGGAAACACCATATATTTT. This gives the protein CASSRRDTSGNTIYF.

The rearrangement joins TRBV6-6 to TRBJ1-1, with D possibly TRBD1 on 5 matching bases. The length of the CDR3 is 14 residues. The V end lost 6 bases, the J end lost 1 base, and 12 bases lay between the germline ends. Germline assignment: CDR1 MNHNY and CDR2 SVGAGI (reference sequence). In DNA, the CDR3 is TGTGCCAGCAGCCCACAGGTTACGAACACTGAAGCTTTCTTT. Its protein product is CASSPQVTNTEAFF.

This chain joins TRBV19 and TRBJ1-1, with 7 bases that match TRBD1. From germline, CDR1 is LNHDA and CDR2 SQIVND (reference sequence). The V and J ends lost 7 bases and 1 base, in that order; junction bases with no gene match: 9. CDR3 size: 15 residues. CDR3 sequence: CASTALEGANTEAFF. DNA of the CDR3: TGTGCCAGTACCGCCCTGGAGGGGGCGAACACTGAAGCTTTCTTT.

CDR3 loop: CASSLSGEETQYF. The CDR3 DNA follows: TGTGCCAGCAGCCTCTCAGGGGAAGAGACCCAGTACTTC. This sequence joins TRBV7-9 and TRBJ2-5, with D possibly matching TRBD1 (6 bases). CDR1 SEHNR and CDR2 FQNEAQ come from the germline V gene (reference sequence). Trimming pared 5 bases from V and 3 bases from J, leaving 10 bases between. The CDR3 runs 13 residues.

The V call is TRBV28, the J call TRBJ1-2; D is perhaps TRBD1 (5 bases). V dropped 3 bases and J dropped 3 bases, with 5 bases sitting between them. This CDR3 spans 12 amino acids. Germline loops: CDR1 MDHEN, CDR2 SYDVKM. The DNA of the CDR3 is TGTGCCAGCAGTTTGACAGACTATGGCTACACCTTC. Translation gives CASSLTDYGYTF.

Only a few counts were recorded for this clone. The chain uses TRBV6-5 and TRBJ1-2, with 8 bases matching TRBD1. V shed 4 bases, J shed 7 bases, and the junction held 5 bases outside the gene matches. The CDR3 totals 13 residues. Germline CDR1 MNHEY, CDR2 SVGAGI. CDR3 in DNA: TGTGCCAGCAGTTCCACAGGGGGAAGTGGCTACACCTTC. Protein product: CASSSTGGSGYTF.

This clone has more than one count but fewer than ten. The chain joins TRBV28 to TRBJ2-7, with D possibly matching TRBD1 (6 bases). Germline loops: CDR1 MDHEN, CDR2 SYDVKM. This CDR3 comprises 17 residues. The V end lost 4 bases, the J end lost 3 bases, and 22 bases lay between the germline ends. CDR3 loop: CASSSPLGAKGLYEQYF. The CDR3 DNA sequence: TGTGCCAGCAGTTCCCCTTTGGGGGCCAAGGGGCTCTACGAGCAGTACTTC. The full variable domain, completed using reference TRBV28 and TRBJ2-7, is DVKVTQSSRYLVKRTGEKVFLECVQDMDHENMFWYRQDPGLGLRLIYFSYDVKMKEKGDIPEGYSVSREKKERFSLILESASTNQTSMYLCASSSPLGAKGLYEQYFGPGTRLTVT.

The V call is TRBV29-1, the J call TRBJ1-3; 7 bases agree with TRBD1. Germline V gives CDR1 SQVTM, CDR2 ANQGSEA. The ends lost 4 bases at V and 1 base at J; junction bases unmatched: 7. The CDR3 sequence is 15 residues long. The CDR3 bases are TGCAGCGTTGCGGGACAGACCTTTTCTGGAAACACCATATATTTT. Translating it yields CSVAGQTFSGNTIYF.

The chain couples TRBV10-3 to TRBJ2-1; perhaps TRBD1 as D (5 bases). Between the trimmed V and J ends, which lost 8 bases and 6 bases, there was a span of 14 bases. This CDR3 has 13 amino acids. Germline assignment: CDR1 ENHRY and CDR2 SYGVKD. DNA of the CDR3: TGTGCCATCGGCAGGGTGTCCGTCAATGAGCAGTTCTTC. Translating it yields CAIGRVSVNEQFF.

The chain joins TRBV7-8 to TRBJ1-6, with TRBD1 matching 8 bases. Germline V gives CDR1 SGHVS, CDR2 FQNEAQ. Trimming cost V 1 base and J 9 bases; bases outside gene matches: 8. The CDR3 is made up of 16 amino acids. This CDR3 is CASSLDGQGVGSPLHF. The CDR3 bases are TGTGCCAGCAGCTTAGACGGACAGGGAGTAGGTTCACCCCTCCACTTT.

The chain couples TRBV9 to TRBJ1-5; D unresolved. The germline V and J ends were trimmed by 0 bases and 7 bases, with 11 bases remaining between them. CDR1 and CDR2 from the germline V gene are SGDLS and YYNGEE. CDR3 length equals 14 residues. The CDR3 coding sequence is TGTGCCAGCAGCGTAGGGAGTGGCGGGCAGCCCCAGCATTTT. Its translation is CASSVGSGGQPQHF.

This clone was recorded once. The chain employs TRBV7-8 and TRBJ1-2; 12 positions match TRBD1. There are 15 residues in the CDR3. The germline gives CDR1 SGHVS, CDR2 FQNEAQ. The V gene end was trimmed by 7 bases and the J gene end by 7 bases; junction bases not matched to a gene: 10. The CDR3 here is CASKIGDRGRGGYTF. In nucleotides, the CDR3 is TGTGCCAGCAAAATAGGGGACAGGGGGCGAGGTGGCTACACCTTC. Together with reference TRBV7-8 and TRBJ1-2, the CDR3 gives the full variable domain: GAGVSQSPRYKVAKRGQDVALRCDPISGHVSLFWYQQALGQGPEFLTYFQNEAQLDKSGLPSDRFFAERPEGSVSTLKIQRTQQEDSAVYLCASKIGDRGRGGYTFGSGTRLTVV.

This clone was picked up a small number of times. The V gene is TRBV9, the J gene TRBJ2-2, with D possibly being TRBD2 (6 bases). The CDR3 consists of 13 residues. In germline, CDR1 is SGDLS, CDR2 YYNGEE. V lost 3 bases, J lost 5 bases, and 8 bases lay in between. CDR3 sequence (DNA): TGTGCCAGCAGCGGCGGAGGGACCGGGGAGCTGTTTTTT. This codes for CASSGGGTGELFF.

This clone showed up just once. The CDR3 nucleotides are TGTGCCTGGAACAGGGTCACTGAAGCTTTCTTT. This gives the protein CAWNRVTEAFF. The chain recombines TRBV30 with TRBJ1-1, with D perhaps matching TRBD1 (6 bases). Germline V gives CDR1 GTSNPN, CDR2 SVGIG (reference sequence). Trimming left V 4 bases short and J 4 bases short, with 7 bases between. CDR3 length equals 11 residues.

DNA of the CDR3: TGTGCCAGTAGTATAGTCAGGGGGGTCGCCGGGGAGCTGTTTTTT. It translates to CASSIVRGVAGELFF. The V gene is TRBV19, the J gene TRBJ2-2; a weak D match, TRBD1 (7 bases). The CDR3 contains 15 residues. The V and J ends lost 1 base and 6 bases respectively, with 12 bases between them. CDR1 and CDR2 from the germline V gene are LNHDA and SQIVND (reference sequence). Looking up the rest from reference TRBV19 and TRBJ2-2 gives the full variable domain: DGGITQSPKYLFRKEGQNVTLSCEQNLNHDAMYWYRQDPGQGLRLIYYSQIVNDFQKGDIAEGYSVSREKKESFPLTVTSAQKNPTAFYLCASSIVRGVAGELFFGEGSRLTVL.